There are a few counts of the clone carrying this TCR beta chain. The antigen remains unidentified. Carrying unique molecular identifiers, the cDNA also gained a universal primer site through template switching. TCRdb reanalysed the 5' RACE reads using MiXCR and keeps one entry per CDR3 protein. The repertoire includes fewer than 500,000 distinct CDR3 sequences, 20% to 25% of them detected once, and approximately 2.9% sits in the top ten. Germline lookup yields CDR1 SGHTA and CDR2 FQGNSA. The CDR3 consists of 13 residues. J lost 6 bases, V lost 8 bases, and 6 bases had no gene match. Everyone who donated was a healthy Caucasian. The source of the sample is a study of identical twins. Findings and limits, study-wide: While abundant cord blood beta clonotypes carried fewer insertions, memory repertoires showed no such pattern.

These data also featured in a second study, about T cells expressing NK-cell markers. Per that study: Seven HCMV-seropositive donors and one seronegative donor made up the eight sequenced donors.

Sequenced sample: CD4+ T cells sorted from blood. The chain links TRBV7-2 to TRBJ2-1; TRBD2 aligns across 8 bases. The sequence was obtained from a woman aged 18-29 years in good health. The CDR3 bases are TGTGCCAGCGGGACTAGGCGGCTCAATGAGCAGTTCTTC. Translating it yields CASGTRRLNEQFF.